The next 8 T cell receptor beta chains were all read from a single sample in a study of shared clonotypes between healthy human individuals. The repertoire was sequenced with immunoSEQ multiplex PCR; TCRdb's copy has only in-frame clones and lacks some. The repertoire holds more than 2 million clones, with around 95% as singletons. CD45RO-negative, CCR7-positively selected cells formed the naive CD8 fraction, excluding terminally differentiated effector memory CD45RA+ cells. Sequencing input: naive CD8+ T cells from PBMCs. These receptors came from a man between 18 and 35 years old in good health. Some clones in this sample may be carry-over from other donors' samples.

This clone has just one count. This chain links TRBV19 with TRBJ2-1; D remains unclear. This CDR3 spans 14 amino acids. Germline CDR1 is LNHDA and CDR2 is SQIVND (reference sequence). V lost 7 bases, J lost 6 bases, and 16 bases lay in between. The CDR3 region has the DNA TGTGCCAGTAAGGATGGCCTTACGAGCAATGAGCAGTTCTTC. It encodes CASKDGLTSNEQFF.

The CDR3 region has the DNA TGTGCCAGCAGCCCTCTCGGCGGGGAGCTGTTTTTT. Translation: CASSPLGGELFF. J is TRBJ2-2 and V is TRBV6-1; D is ambiguous. The ends were cut back, 6 bases at V and 7 bases at J, with 9 bases in the middle. Germline V gene sequence: CDR1 MNHNS, CDR2 SASEGT. CDR3 length: 12 residues.

The chain is built from TRBV6-6 and TRBJ2-7; 8 nucleotides align to TRBD2. Germline values: CDR1 MNHNY, CDR2 SVGAGI (reference sequence). Trimming took 8 bases from V and 0 from J; bases not matched to a gene: 3. CDR3 length equals 13 residues. Here the CDR3 DNA reads TGTGCCAGCCGGGAGGGTAGCTCCTACGAGCAGTACTTC. Protein: CASREGSSYEQYF.

CDR3 in DNA: TGTGCCAGCAGCCCCAAGATTTCCCCCAGGGCTGACGACTTAAACAATGAGCAGTTCTTC. Protein sequence: CASSPKISPRADDLNNEQFF. The rearrangement uses TRBV14 and TRBJ2-1, with D possibly matching TRBD1 (5 bases). This CDR3 region has 20 residues. CDR1 is SGHDN and CDR2 is FVKESK in the germline V gene. Trimming took off 4 bases at V and 5 bases at J, with 30 bases between the two ends.

The chain recombines TRBV18 with TRBJ2-5; 7 bases align to TRBD1. Germline loops: CDR1 KGHSH, CDR2 LQKENI. This CDR3 is built from 16 residues. Trimming cost V 4 bases and J 1 base; bases outside gene matches: 9. This CDR3 is CASSLRKGGFQETQYF. In nucleotides, the CDR3 is TGTGCCAGCTCACTCCGAAAAGGGGGCTTCCAAGAGACCCAGTACTTC.

This chain links TRBV7-8 with TRBJ1-4; TRBD1 might be the D (5 bases). The germline gives CDR1 SGHVS, CDR2 FQNEAQ. V dropped 1 base and J dropped 7 bases, with 16 bases sitting between them. The CDR3 is 16 residues long. CDR3 sequence: CASSLGIWGIREKLFF. Written as DNA, the CDR3 is TGTGCCAGCAGCTTAGGGATTTGGGGGATCCGTGAAAAACTGTTTTTT.

The chain recombines TRBV27 with TRBJ2-2, with D tentatively TRBD1 (5 bases). CDR3 size: 16 residues. Trimming pared 1 base from V and 5 bases from J, leaving 14 bases between. Germline-derived CDR1 and CDR2 are MNHEY and SMNVEV (reference sequence). For the CDR3, the DNA is TGTGCCAGCAGTTTATTGATGGCCAGGGCGACCGGGGAGCTGTTTTTT. Translation gives CASSLLMARATGELFF.

This chain joins TRBV19 and TRBJ2-1, with D possibly called TRBD1 or TRBD2 (5 bases each). Germline V gene data show CDR1 as LNHDA and CDR2 as SQIVND (reference sequence). Trimming removed 7 bases at V and 7 bases at J, with 26 bases between. This CDR3 is 17 amino acids long. The CDR3 loop is CASMGVTGPLLGNEQFF. CDR3 sequence (DNA): TGTGCCAGTATGGGGGTCACCGGCCCACTCTTAGGGAATGAGCAGTTCTTC.